The TCR beta chain under discussion was sequenced for a study of T cells after yellow fever vaccination. TCRdb independently ran MiXCR on the 5' RACE reads; one entry per CDR3 protein. The table records approximately 90,000 distinct CDR3 sequences, approximately 6.3% of them present only once. CDR3 length: 14 amino acids. V shed 5 bases and J 9 bases; nucleotides not matched to a gene: 9. Study results and limitations: Abundant clonotypes from the bulk population could get into FACS-sorted repertoires as contaminants. The booster saw the reappearance of most primary-vaccination clones (approximately 97% CD4, 88% CD8). A limited proportion of clonotypes was detected within both the CD4 and CD8 compartments. It was a weaker secondary response, yet one that peaked faster, at day 5 versus 15.

As for this clonotype: Its matching antigen is unknown.

Sequenced here: CD8+ T cells sorted from PBMCs, sampled 10 days after the yellow fever booster vaccination. The sequence was obtained from a man between 18 and 29 years old who received the YFV17D yellow fever vaccine. J is TRBJ2-5 and V is TRBV12-3 or TRBV12-4; 10 bases agree with TRBD2. This chain's CDR3 is CASSDSGGAGSQYF. The CDR3 DNA reads TGTGCCAGCAGTGACAGCGGGGGGGCAGGGTCCCAGTACTTC.